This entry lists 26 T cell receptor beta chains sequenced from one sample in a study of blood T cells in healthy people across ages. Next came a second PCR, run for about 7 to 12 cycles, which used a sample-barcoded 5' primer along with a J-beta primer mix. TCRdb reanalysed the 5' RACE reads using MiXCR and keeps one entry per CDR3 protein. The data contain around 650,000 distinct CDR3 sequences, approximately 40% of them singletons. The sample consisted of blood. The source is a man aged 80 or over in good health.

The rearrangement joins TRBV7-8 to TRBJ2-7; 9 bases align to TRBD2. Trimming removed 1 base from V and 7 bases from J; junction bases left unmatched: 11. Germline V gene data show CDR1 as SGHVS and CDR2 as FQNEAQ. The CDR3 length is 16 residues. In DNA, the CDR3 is TGTGCCAGCAGCTTAGAGGCACTAGCGGGCTACAATGAGCAGTACTTC. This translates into CASSLEALAGYNEQYF.

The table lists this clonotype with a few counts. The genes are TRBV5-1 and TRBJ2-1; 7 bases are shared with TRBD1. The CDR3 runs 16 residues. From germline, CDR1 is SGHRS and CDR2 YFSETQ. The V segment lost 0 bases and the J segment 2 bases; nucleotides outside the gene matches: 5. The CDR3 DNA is TGCGCCAGCAGCTTGGGACAGGGTTTTACCTACAATGAGCAGTTCTTC. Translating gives CASSLGQGFTYNEQFF.

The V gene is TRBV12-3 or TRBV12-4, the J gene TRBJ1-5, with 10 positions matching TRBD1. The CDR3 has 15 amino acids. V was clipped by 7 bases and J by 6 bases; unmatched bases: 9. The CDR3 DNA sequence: TGTGCCAGCACCCTGGGACAGGGGAGGGGTCAGCCCCAGCATTTT. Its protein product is CASTLGQGRGQPQHF.

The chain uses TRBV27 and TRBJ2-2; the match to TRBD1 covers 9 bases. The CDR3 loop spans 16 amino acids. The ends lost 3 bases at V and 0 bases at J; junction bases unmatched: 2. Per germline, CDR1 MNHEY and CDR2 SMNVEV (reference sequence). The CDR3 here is CASSFRQGANTGELFF. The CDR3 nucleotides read TGTGCCAGCAGTTTTAGACAGGGGGCGAACACCGGGGAGCTGTTTTTT.

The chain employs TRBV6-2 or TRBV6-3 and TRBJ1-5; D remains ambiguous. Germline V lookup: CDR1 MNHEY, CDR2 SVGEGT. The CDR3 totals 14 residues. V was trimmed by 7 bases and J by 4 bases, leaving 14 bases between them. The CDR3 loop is CASKDDGGNQPQHF. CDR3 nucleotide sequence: TGTGCCAGCAAGGATGATGGAGGGAATCAGCCCCAGCATTTT.

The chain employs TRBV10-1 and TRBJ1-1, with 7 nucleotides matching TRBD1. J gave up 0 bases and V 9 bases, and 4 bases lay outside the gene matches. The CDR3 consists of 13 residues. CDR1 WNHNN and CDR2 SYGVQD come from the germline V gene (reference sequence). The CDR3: CASKQGMNTEAFF. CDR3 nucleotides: TGCGCCAGTAAACAGGGGATGAACACTGAAGCTTTCTTT.

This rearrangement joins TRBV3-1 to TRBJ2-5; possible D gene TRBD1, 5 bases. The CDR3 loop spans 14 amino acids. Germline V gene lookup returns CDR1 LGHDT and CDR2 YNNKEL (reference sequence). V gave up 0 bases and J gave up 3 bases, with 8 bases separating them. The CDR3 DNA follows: TGTGCCAGCAGCCAAGACTCGACAGAAGAGACCCAGTACTTC. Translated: CASSQDSTEETQYF.

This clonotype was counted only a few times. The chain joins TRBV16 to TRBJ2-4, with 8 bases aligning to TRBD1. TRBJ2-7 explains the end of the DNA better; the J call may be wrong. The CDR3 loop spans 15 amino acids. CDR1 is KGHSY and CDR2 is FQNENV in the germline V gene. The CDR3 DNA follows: TGTGCCAGCAGTCTCCACTTTGGACAGGGAGACGAGCAGTACTTC. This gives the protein CASSLHFGQGDEQYF.

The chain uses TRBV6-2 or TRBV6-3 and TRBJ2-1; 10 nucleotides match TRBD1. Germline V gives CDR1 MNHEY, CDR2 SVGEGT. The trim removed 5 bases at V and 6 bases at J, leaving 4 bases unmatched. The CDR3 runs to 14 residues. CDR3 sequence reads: CASSDRGLPNEQFF. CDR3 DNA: TGTGCCAGCAGTGACAGGGGGCTGCCCAATGAGCAGTTCTTC.

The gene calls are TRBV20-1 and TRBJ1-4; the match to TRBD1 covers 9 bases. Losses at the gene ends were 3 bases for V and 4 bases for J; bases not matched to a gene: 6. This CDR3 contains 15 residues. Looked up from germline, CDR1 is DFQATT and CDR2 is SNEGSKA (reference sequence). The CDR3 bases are TGCAGTGCTAGTGCCGGGACAGGGTTTAATGAAAAACTGTTTTTT. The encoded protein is CSASAGTGFNEKLFF.

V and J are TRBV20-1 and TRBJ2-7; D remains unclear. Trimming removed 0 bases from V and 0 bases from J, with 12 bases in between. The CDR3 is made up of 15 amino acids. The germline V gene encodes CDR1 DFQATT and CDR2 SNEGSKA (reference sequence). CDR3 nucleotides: TGCAGTGCTAGAGATGCGTCCAGGAGCTCCTACGAGCAGTACTTC. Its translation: CSARDASRSSYEQYF.

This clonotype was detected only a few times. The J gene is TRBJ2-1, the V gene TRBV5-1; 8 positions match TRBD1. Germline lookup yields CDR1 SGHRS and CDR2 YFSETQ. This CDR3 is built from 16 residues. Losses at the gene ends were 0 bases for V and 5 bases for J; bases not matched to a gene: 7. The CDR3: CASSLDSGQVHNEQFF. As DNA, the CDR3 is TGCGCCAGCAGCTTGGACTCGGGACAGGTCCACAATGAGCAGTTCTTC.

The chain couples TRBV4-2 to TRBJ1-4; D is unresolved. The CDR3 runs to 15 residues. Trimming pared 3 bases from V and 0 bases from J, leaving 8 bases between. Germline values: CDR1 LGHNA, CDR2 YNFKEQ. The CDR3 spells CASSQGDATNEKLFF. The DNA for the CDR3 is TGTGCCAGCAGCCAGGGAGATGCAACTAATGAAAAACTGTTTTTT.

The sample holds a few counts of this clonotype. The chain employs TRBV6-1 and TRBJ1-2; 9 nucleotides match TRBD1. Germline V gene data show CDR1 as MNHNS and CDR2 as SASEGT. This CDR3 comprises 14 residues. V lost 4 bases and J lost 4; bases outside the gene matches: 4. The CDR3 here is CASSGNRGPYGYTF. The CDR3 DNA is TGTGCCAGCAGTGGCAACAGGGGGCCCTATGGCTACACCTTC.

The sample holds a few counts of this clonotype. CDR3 DNA: TGTGCCAGCAGCCCACAGGGGGACAGGACAGAGAATGAGCAGTTCTTC. It specifies CASSPQGDRTENEQFF. This chain uses TRBV4-2 with TRBJ2-1; 8 positions match TRBD1. Unmatched junction bases numbered 12, after V lost 4 bases and J lost 7 bases. CDR1 and CDR2 from the germline V gene are LGHNA and YNFKEQ. The CDR3 has 16 residues.

CDR3 nucleotides: TGTGCCAGCAGCTTCACAGTACCCAACGTCAAAAACATTCAGTACTTC. Its translation: CASSFTVPNVKNIQYF. V is TRBV7-3 and J is TRBJ2-4; no clear D gene. With 3 bases removed from V and 3 bases from J, the gap between germline ends came to 15 bases. CDR1 is SGHTA and CDR2 is FQGTGA in the germline V gene. The CDR3 has 16 residues.

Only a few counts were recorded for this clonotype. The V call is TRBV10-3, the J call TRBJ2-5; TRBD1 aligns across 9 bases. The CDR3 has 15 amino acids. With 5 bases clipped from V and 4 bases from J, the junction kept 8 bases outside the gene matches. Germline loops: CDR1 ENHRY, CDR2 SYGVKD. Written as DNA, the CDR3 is TGTGCCATCAGTCGGACAGGGGCGCAGGGAGAGACCCAGTACTTC. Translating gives CAISRTGAQGETQYF.

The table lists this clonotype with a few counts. The CDR3 DNA follows: TGTGCCAGCAGACCCCAACTAGCGGGGACCTACGAGCAGTACTTC. Its translation: CASRPQLAGTYEQYF. The chain uses TRBV6-2 or TRBV6-3 and TRBJ2-5, with 10 bases that match TRBD2. The J call could be wrong; TRBJ2-7 is a better fit for the DNA end. The germline CDR1 and CDR2 sequences are MNHEY and SVGEGT. CDR3 size: 15 residues.

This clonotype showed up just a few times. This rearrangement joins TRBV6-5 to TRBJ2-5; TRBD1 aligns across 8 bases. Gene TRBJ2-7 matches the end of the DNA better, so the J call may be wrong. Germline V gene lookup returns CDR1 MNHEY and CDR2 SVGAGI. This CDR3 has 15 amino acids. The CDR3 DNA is TGTGCCAGCAGTTCCCAAGGGGACAGGACCTACGAGCAGTACTTC. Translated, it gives CASSSQGDRTYEQYF.

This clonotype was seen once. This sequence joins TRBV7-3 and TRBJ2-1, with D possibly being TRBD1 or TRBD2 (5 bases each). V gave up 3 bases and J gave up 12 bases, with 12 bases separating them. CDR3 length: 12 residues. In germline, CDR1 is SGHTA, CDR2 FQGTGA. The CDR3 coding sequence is TGTGCCAGCAGCTTGGGGCCGGGGAGGCAGTTCTTC. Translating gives CASSLGPGRQFF.

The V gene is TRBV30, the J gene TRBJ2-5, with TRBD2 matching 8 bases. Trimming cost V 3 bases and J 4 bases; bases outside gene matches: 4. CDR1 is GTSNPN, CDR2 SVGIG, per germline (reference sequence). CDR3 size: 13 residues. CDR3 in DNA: TGTGCCTGGAGCGGGGGGGCAGGAGAGACCCAGTACTTC. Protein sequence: CAWSGGAGETQYF.

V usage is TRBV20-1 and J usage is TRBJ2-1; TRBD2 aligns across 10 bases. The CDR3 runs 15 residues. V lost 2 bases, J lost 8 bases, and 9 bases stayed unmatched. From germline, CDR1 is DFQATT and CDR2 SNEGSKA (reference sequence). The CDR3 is CSARPSERGGHEQFF. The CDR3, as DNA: TGCAGTGCTAGACCAAGCGAGCGGGGGGGCCATGAGCAGTTCTTC.

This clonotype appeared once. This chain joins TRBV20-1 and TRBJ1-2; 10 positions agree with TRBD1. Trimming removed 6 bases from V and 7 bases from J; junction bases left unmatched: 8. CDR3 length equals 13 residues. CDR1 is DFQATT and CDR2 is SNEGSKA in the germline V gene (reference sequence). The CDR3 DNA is TGCAGTGCCGCTAGACAGGGGGCTTTTGGCTACACCTTC. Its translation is CSAARQGAFGYTF.

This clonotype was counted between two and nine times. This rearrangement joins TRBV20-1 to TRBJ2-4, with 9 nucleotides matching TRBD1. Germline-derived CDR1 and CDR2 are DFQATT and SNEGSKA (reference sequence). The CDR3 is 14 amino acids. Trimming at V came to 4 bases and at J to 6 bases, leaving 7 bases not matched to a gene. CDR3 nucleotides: TGCAGTGCTACAAGGACAGGGGCTATAAACATTCAGTACTTC. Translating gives CSATRTGAINIQYF.

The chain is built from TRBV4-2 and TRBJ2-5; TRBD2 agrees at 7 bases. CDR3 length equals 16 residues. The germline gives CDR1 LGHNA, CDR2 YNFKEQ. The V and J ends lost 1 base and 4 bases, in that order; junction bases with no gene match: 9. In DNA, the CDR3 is TGTGCCAGCAGCCAAGGGGAAGCGGGGCCCGCAGAGACCCAGTACTTC. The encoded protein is CASSQGEAGPAETQYF.

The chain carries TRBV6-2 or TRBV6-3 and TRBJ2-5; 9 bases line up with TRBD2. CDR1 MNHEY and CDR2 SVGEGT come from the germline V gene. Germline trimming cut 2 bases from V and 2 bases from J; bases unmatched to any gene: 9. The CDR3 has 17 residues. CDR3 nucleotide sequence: TGTGCCAGCAGTTACCCGAGAACAGCGGGGGGACAAGAGACCCAGTACTTC. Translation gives CASSYPRTAGGQETQYF.